This T cell receptor beta chain stems from a study of T cells in Graves' hyperthyroidism and ophthalmopathy. Whole-study findings and limits: Most clonotypes that expanded in the thyroid above 0.001 also showed up in blood.

Fresh peripheral blood, 10 ml, yielded the PBMCs. This clonotype was observed a handful of times. Its specificity is unknown. Amplification of TCR beta CDR3 regions used RNA as the template. TCR CDR3 regions were first amplified by RT-PCR with HTBI primers. TCRdb re-analysed the multiplex PCR reads in MiXCR, keeping a single row per CDR3 protein. Of 500,000 to 650,000 distinct CDR3 sequences in the sample, 15% to 20% were seen once. Germline values: CDR1 MGHRA, CDR2 YSYEKL. The CDR3 totals 16 residues. The trim removed 4 bases at V and 2 bases at J, leaving 8 bases unmatched. The V gene is TRBV4-1, the J gene TRBJ2-3; TRBD2 matches at 8 bases. Sequencing was carried out using blood. This receptor was identified in a woman aged 18-35 years with Graves' ophthalmopathy. The CDR3 DNA is TGCGCCAGCAGCCGGCCTACTAGCGGATACACAGATACGCAGTATTTT. It translates to CASSRPTSGYTDTQYF.